The 10 T cell receptor beta chains listed next were all sequenced from one sample in a study of T cell repertoires in cytomegalovirus infection. TCRdb reanalysed the reads using MiXCR and keeps one entry per CDR3 protein. The table lists approximately 260,000 distinct CDR3 sequences, about a sixth of them singletons, with roughly half in the top ten. Sequenced material: CD8+ T cells from PBMCs. The receptors shown here come from a human donor in good health (CMV status not recorded). Some clones in this sample may be carry-over from other donors' samples.

V usage is TRBV5-1 and J usage is TRBJ2-2; a weak D match, TRBD2 (6 bases). Germline V gene data show CDR1 as SGHRS and CDR2 as YFSETQ. Trimming stripped 4 bases from V and 4 bases from J, with 14 bases between. The CDR3 has 15 amino acids. The CDR3 sequence is CASSRDGGFTGELFF. The CDR3 DNA reads TGCGCCAGCAGCCGCGATGGAGGGTTCACCGGGGAGCTGTTTTTT.

V usage is TRBV2 and J usage is TRBJ2-5, with TRBD1 matching over 10 bases. CDR1 and CDR2 from the germline V gene are SNHLY and FYNNEI. The CDR3 extends over 15 amino acids. J lost 1 base, V lost 5 bases, and 4 bases had no gene match. CDR3 region: CASSWRDRGQETQYF. The CDR3 bases are TGTGCCAGCAGTTGGCGGGACAGGGGCCAAGAGACCCAGTACTTC.

This clonotype was observed at least ten times. V gene TRBV7-2 combines with J gene TRBJ1-1; D not certain. Trimming left V 1 base short and J 1 base short, with 13 bases between. The germline CDR1 and CDR2 sequences are SGHTA and FQGNSA. This CDR3 has 16 amino acids. For the CDR3, the DNA is TGTGCCAGCAGCTTAGTACCTCCGGTAGCGAACACTGAAGCTTTCTTT. This encodes CASSLVPPVANTEAFF. Complete variable domain (other parts from reference TRBV7-2 and TRBJ1-1): GAGVSQSPSNKVTEKGKDVELRCDPISGHTALYWYRQSLGQGLEFLIYFQGNSAPDKSGLPSDRFSAERTGGSVSTLTIQRTQQEDSAVYLCASSLVPPVANTEAFFGQGTRLTVV.

With respect to this clonotype: Possible read error: a much larger clone is one base away. The rearrangement joins TRBV7-8 to TRBJ2-3; 13 bases are shared with TRBD2. The germline CDR1 and CDR2 sequences are SGHVS and FQNEAQ. The CDR3 runs to 15 residues. CDR3 loop: CASSRGLAGTDSQYF. CDR3 nucleotide sequence: TGTGCCAGCAGCAGGGGACTAGCGGGGACAGATTCGCAGTATTTT.

This clonotype was recorded a few times. The chain carries TRBV29-1 and TRBJ2-1; D possibly matches TRBD1 or TRBD2 (5 bases each). Germline CDR1 reads SQVTM; CDR2 reads ANQGSEA. Deletions cut 2 bases from V and 0 bases from J, with 26 bases between. This CDR3 has 20 residues. CDR3 sequence (DNA): TGCAGCGTTGAACTAAGGGGTGAGGTGGGAGCCCTGATCTCCTACAATGAGCAGTTCTTC. This sequence encodes CSVELRGEVGALISYNEQFF.

This clonotype appeared many times. This sequence joins TRBV7-2 and TRBJ1-1; no reliable D call. The CDR3 is 15 residues long. V shed 1 base and J shed 0 bases, with 9 bases lying between them. Germline V gives CDR1 SGHTA, CDR2 FQGNSA. CDR3 nucleotides: TGTGCCAGCAGCTTAGAATACCTCATGAACACTGAAGCTTTCTTT. Amino acids: CASSLEYLMNTEAFF.

There are a few counts of this clonotype. The genes are TRBV6-2 or TRBV6-3 and TRBJ1-5; the D gene is possibly TRBD1 (5 bases). The CDR3 sequence is 22 residues long. Per germline, CDR1 MNHEY and CDR2 SVGEGT. V lost 2 bases and J lost 5, with 34 bases in between. Here the CDR3 reads CASSYVGKLTGTRISGDQPQHF. CDR3 nucleotides: TGTGCCAGCAGTTACGTAGGGAAGTTGACGGGGACCCGGATCAGTGGTGATCAGCCCCAGCATTTT.

The chain combines TRBV29-1 with TRBJ2-7; 11 nucleotides align to TRBD1. Germline CDR1 and CDR2: SQVTM and ANQGSEA. With 7 bases clipped from V and 4 bases from J, the junction kept 6 bases outside the gene matches. CDR3 length equals 13 residues. The CDR3 DNA reads as TGCAGCGCCCGGACAGGGGGCGAGTACGAGCAGTACTTC. Amino acids: CSARTGGEYEQYF.

This rearrangement joins TRBV19 to TRBJ1-1, with 8 bases identical to TRBD1. Germline V lookup: CDR1 LNHDA, CDR2 SQIVND (reference sequence). CDR3 length: 15 amino acids. V trimming: 9 bases; J trimming: 3 bases; junction bases outside the gene matches: 12. The chain's CDR3 is CASGQGAAGYTEAFF. The CDR3 DNA reads TGTGCCAGCGGCCAGGGGGCGGCGGGGTACACTGAAGCTTTCTTT.

This clonotype appeared a few times. The V gene is TRBV2, the J gene TRBJ2-6; perhaps TRBD2 as D (5 bases). From germline, CDR1 is SNHLY and CDR2 FYNNEI. The CDR3 is made up of 18 amino acids. V was pared by 4 bases and J by 0 bases, with 16 bases between. The CDR3 DNA reads TGTGCCAGCAGTGGGGGAGTGCTGATGAACTCTGGGGCCAACGTCCTGACTTTC. This codes for CASSGGVLMNSGANVLTF.